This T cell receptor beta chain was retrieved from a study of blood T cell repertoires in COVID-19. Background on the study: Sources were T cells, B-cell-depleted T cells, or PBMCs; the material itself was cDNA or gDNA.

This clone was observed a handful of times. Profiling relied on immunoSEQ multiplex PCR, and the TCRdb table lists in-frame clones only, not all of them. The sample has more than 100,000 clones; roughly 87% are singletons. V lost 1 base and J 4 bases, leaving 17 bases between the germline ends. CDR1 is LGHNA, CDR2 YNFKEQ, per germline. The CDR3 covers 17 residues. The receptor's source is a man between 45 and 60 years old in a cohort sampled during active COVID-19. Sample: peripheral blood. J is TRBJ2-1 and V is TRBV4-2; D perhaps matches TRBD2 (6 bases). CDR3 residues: CASSQATGTYIYNEQFF. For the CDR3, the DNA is TGTGCCAGCAGCCAAGCAACCGGGACTTACATTTACAATGAGCAGTTCTTC.